This T cell receptor (beta chain) was obtained from a study of blood T cell repertoires in COVID-19. In the study overall: Acute and convalescent COVID-19 samples came from the United States, Italy and Spain. PBMCs, B-cell-depleted T cells, or T cells were the source of the cDNA or gDNA that made up the material.

The V and J ends lost 1 base and 0 bases, in that order; junction bases with no gene match: 8. Germline CDR1 is SNHLY and CDR2 is FYNNEI. This CDR3 has 18 amino acids. Per the original methods: Scientists estimated how many nucleated cells there were by amplifying reference gene primers. The assay was immunoSEQ multiplex PCR, and TCRdb's table has in-frame clones only and misses some. The DNA was the basis for D and trimming; V, J and clone size are from that table. The sample yields about 160,000 clones, roughly 93% seen once. This clone is a singleton in its sample. Specimen: peripheral blood. The V and J genes are TRBV2 and TRBJ1-2, with TRBD1 matching over 10 bases. This clonotype was obtained from a man aged 18 to 30 with acute or convalescent COVID-19. The DNA of the CDR3 is TGTGCCAGCAGTGAAGATGACAGGGGGCGACCAACTAACTATGGCTACACCTTC. Protein: CASSEDDRGRPTNYGYTF.